This TCR beta chain was captured in a study of control samples from healthy donors and cancer patients. This table comes from immunoSEQ multiplex PCR, and its TCRdb copy is limited to in-frame clones, with some not included. The repertoire holds approximately 99,000 clones, with around 80% as singletons. There are 15 residues in the CDR3. CDR1 is SNHLY and CDR2 is FYNNEI in the germline V gene. The V and J ends lost 5 bases and 0 bases, in that order; junction bases with no gene match: 3. The chain is built from TRBV2 and TRBJ1-5; TRBD1 matches 8 bases. The sequence was obtained from a young man in good health. The sequencing input was blood. CDR3 in amino acids: CASSWDRHSNQPQHF. As DNA, the CDR3 is TGTGCCAGCAGTTGGGACAGGCATAGCAATCAGCCCCAGCATTTT.